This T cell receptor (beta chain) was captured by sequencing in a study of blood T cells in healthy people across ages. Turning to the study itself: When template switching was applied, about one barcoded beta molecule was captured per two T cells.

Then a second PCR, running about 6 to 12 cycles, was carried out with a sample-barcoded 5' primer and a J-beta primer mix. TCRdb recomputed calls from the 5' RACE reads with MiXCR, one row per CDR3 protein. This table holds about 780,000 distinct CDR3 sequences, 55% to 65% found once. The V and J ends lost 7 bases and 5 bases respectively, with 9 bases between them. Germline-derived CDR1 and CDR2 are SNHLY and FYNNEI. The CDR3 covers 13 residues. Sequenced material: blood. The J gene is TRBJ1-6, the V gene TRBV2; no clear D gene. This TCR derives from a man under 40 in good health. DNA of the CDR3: TGTGCCAGCAAGGCGACGGATAATTCACCCCTCCACTTT. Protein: CASKATDNSPLHF. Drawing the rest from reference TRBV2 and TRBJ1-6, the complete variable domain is EPEVTQTPSHQVTQMGQEVILRCVPISNHLYFYWYRQILGQKVEFLVSFYNNEISEKSEIFDDQFSVERPDGSNFTLKIRSTKLEDSAMYFCASKATDNSPLHFGNGTRLTVT.